Following are 5 T cell receptor beta chains from one sample sequenced in a study of T cell clonality in common variable immunodeficiency. Points from the study as a whole: Common variable immunodeficiency TCR beta sequences reportedly had fewer deletions and N-nucleotide insertions.

Their target antigens are unknown. Profiled with immunoSEQ multiplex PCR; TCRdb holds only in-frame clones, not every one. This sample has almost 20,000 clones, each found more than once. Sequences were obtained from peripheral blood mononuclear cells. The receptors were sampled from a human donor with common variable immunodeficiency.

This clone was counted a few times. The read ends 3 residues early relative to the CDR3; the germline J gene fills the gap. The gene calls are TRBV7-9 and TRBJ1-1; tentatively, D is TRBD1 (5 bases). This CDR3 spans 14 amino acids. Trimming shortened V by 5 bases and J by 1 base, and 11 bases separated the two germline ends. The germline gives CDR1 SEHNR, CDR2 FQNEAQ (reference sequence). The CDR3 region is CASSKDTRNTEAFF. The CDR3 bases that were read are TGTGCCAGCAGCAAGGACACCAGGAACACTGAA.

This clone was found many times. The DNA ends 3 residues before the CDR3 does, and the rest of the CDR3 is filled in from the germline J gene. The chain is built from TRBV20-1 and TRBJ2-5, with 11 nucleotides matching TRBD2. In germline, CDR1 is DFQATT, CDR2 SNEGSKA (reference sequence). The CDR3 sequence is 14 residues long. V gave up 6 bases and J gave up 5 bases; unmatched junction bases: 8. Here the CDR3 reads CSASLAGVRETQYF. The sequenced part of the CDR3 DNA is TGCAGTGCCTCACTAGCGGGAGTTAGGGAGACC.

This clone was detected many times. The read terminates 3 residues ahead of where the CDR3 ends, so the germline J gene completes it. This chain joins TRBV5-1 and TRBJ2-3; D is uncertain. The CDR3 is made up of 13 amino acids. Per germline, CDR1 SGHRS and CDR2 YFSETQ. V lost 0 bases and J 6 bases, leaving 8 bases between the germline ends. The DNA read from the CDR3 is TGCGCCAGCAGCTTGGGGGCAGACGATACG. Translated: CASSLGADDT. The whole CDR3 is CASSLGADDTQYF.

This clone was seen many times. The CDR3 end is not reached by the read, which stops 3 residues before it; the germline J gene fills it in. The V gene is TRBV19, the J gene TRBJ2-3, with 7 bases identical to TRBD2. After removal of 6 bases from V and 2 bases from J, the junction contained 8 bases not matched to a gene. The CDR3 sequence is 15 residues long. Germline CDR1 reads LNHDA; CDR2 reads SQIVND (reference sequence). Partial CDR3 DNA: TGTGCCAGTAGGGGGATGACTAGCAACACAGATACG. This translates into CASRGMTSNTDT. The whole CDR3 reads CASRGMTSNTDTQYF.

This clone was detected many times. The read is 3 residues too short to cover the CDR3 end, so that end is filled in from the germline J gene. This rearrangement joins TRBV5-1 to TRBJ2-2; the match to TRBD1 covers 9 bases. Looked up from germline, CDR1 is SGHRS and CDR2 is YFSETQ. The CDR3 contains 20 residues. The V and J ends lost 4 bases and 1 base, in that order; junction bases with no gene match: 17. CDR3 region: CASSPQLGSTGQGNTGELFF. The covered CDR3 bases are TGCGCCAGCAGCCCCCAGCTTGGATCTACGGGACAGGGGAACACCGGGGAG.